One and the same sample provided the 26 T cell receptor beta chains below, sequenced in a study of T-cell reconstitution after alpha-beta-depleted transplantation in children. Unique molecular identifiers featured in how the TCRbeta library was prepared. A single record per CDR3 protein comes from TCRdb applying MiXCR to the PCR reads. The table lists more than 200,000 distinct CDR3 sequences, about 8.8% of them singletons. This specimen consisted of PBMCs from the stem cell graft donor, obtained from the stem cell graft. The receptors were sampled from a human donor who donated a stem cell graft to a child with SCID.

In this sample, this clonotype turned up many times. V is TRBV11-2 and J is TRBJ1-1; 9 bases are shared with TRBD1. CDR3 length: 18 amino acids. CDR1 and CDR2 (germline): SGHAT, FQNNGV. V shed 5 bases and J 1 base; nucleotides not matched to a gene: 14. The CDR3 sequence: CASSTVLRDRETNTEAFF. The CDR3 DNA is TGTGCCAGCAGCACCGTCCTCCGGGACAGGGAGACGAACACTGAAGCTTTCTTT. Full variable domain (remainder filled in from reference TRBV11-2 and TRBJ1-1): EAGVAQSPRYKIIEKRQSVAFWCNPISGHATLYWYQQILGQGPKLLIQFQNNGVVDDSQLPKDRFSAERLKGVDSTLKIQPAKLEDSAVYLCASSTVLRDRETNTEAFFGQGTRLTVV.

This clonotype came up many times. The genes are TRBV2 and TRBJ2-3, with D tentatively TRBD2 (5 bases). Germline V gene lookup returns CDR1 SNHLY and CDR2 FYNNEI. The V and J ends lost 8 bases and 4 bases respectively, with 10 bases between them. This CDR3 comprises 12 residues. CDR3 nucleotides: TGTGCCAGCGAGAGGGCAGCAGATACGCAGTATTTT. Translation gives CASERAADTQYF. Filled out from reference TRBV2 and TRBJ2-3, the complete variable domain reads EPEVTQTPSHQVTQMGQEVILRCVPISNHLYFYWYRQILGQKVEFLVSFYNNEISEKSEIFDDQFSVERPDGSNFTLKIRSTKLEDSAMYFCASERAADTQYFGPGTRLTVL.

The chain combines TRBV4-2 with TRBJ2-7; 10 positions match TRBD1. This CDR3 has 14 residues. Trimming at V came to 0 bases and at J to 4 bases, leaving 0 bases not matched to a gene. Looked up from germline, CDR1 is LGHNA and CDR2 is YNFKEQ. The CDR3 nucleotides read TGTGCCAGCAGCCAAGAGGACAGGGGGTACGAGCAGTACTTC. Protein product: CASSQEDRGYEQYF.

This clonotype was detected ten times or more. The genes are TRBV9 and TRBJ1-2; the match to TRBD1 covers 8 bases. The germline CDR1 and CDR2 sequences are SGDLS and YYNGEE. With V trimmed by 0 bases and J by 6 bases, 4 bases remained unmatched. This CDR3 spans 14 amino acids. Here the CDR3 reads CASSVELTGDGYTF. The CDR3 DNA sequence: TGTGCCAGCAGCGTAGAGTTGACAGGGGATGGCTACACCTTC.

The V and J genes are TRBV6-5 and TRBJ2-7; 10 bases are shared with TRBD1. The CDR3 covers 16 residues. J lost 0 bases, V lost 2 bases, and 4 bases had no gene match. Germline lookup yields CDR1 MNHEY and CDR2 SVGAGI. CDR3 sequence: CASSYAGTGDSYEQYF. The CDR3 DNA is TGTGCCAGCAGTTACGCCGGGACAGGGGACTCCTACGAGCAGTACTTC.

This clonotype was seen at least ten times. The chain combines TRBV6-5 with TRBJ2-1, with D tentatively TRBD1 (5 bases). V was trimmed by 2 bases and J by 8 bases, leaving 13 bases between them. This CDR3 region has 14 residues. Germline V gene data show CDR1 as MNHEY and CDR2 as SVGAGI. This CDR3 is CASSYRGRGDEQFF. CDR3 DNA sequence: TGTGCCAGCAGTTACAGGGGTAGGGGCGATGAGCAGTTCTTC.

This clonotype came up many times. In DNA form, the CDR3 reads TGTGCCAGCACCATAAGCCGATATAGCAATCAGCCCCAGCATTTT. Protein product: CASTISRYSNQPQHF. The gene calls are TRBV6-5 and TRBJ1-5; D is ambiguous. V shed 7 bases and J shed 0 bases, with 13 bases lying between them. The germline gives CDR1 MNHEY, CDR2 SVGAGI. The CDR3 is 15 amino acids.

This clonotype was counted at least ten times. V and J are TRBV5-1 and TRBJ1-5; D is ambiguous. This CDR3 has 13 amino acids. The germline V gene has CDR1 SGHRS and CDR2 YFSETQ. Trimming cost V 2 bases and J 0 bases, with 3 bases left between them. CDR3 DNA sequence: TGCGCCAGCAGCTTTGGTAGCAATCAGCCCCAGCATTTT. This sequence encodes CASSFGSNQPQHF.

This clonotype appeared many times. The rearrangement links TRBV7-2 to TRBJ1-2, with TRBD1 as a possible D gene (6 bases). The CDR3 contains 15 residues. CDR1 and CDR2 (germline): SGHTA, FQGNSA. V was trimmed by 1 base and J by 7 bases, leaving 16 bases between them. For the CDR3, the DNA is TGTGCCAGCAGCTTAGGACTATCAGGGGTTCGTGGCTACACCTTC. Protein sequence: CASSLGLSGVRGYTF.

The V gene is TRBV15, the J gene TRBJ2-2; D not certain. This CDR3 comprises 13 residues. Trimming shortened V by 4 bases and J by 8 bases, and 11 bases separated the two germline ends. CDR1 is LNHNV and CDR2 is YYDKDF in the germline V gene (reference sequence). The CDR3 DNA follows: TGTGCCACCAGCACGCGTCAATCTGGGGAGCTGTTTTTT. Translating gives CATSTRQSGELFF.

This clonotype was seen at least ten times. V and J are TRBV5-1 and TRBJ1-1, with D maybe TRBD1 (5 bases). The CDR3 consists of 16 residues. V was cut by 6 bases and J by 1 base, with 19 bases left in between. Germline V gives CDR1 SGHRS, CDR2 YFSETQ. CDR3 protein: CASMPKGGQGNTEAFF. The CDR3 DNA reads TGCGCCAGCATGCCGAAGGGAGGGCAGGGGAACACTGAAGCTTTCTTT.

This clonotype has just a few counts. The DNA for the CDR3 is TGCGCCAGCAGCTTGGAGCGGGGGGGCCAAGAGACCCAGTACTTC. Its protein product is CASSLERGGQETQYF. This rearrangement joins TRBV5-1 to TRBJ2-5; the match to TRBD2 covers 10 bases. Germline trimming cut 0 bases from V and 1 base from J; bases unmatched to any gene: 0. Germline CDR1 is SGHRS and CDR2 is YFSETQ. The CDR3 spans 15 residues.

This clonotype was observed many times. The chain is built from TRBV20-1 and TRBJ2-1; D gene unclear. The V gene lost 1 base and the J gene lost 11 bases, with 9 bases spanning the gap. This CDR3 spans 11 amino acids. CDR1 is DFQATT, CDR2 SNEGSKA, per germline (reference sequence). For the CDR3, the DNA is TGCAGTGCTAGAGGTCTAGAGAAGCAGTTCTTC. This translates into CSARGLEKQFF.

This clonotype occurred many times. In nucleotides, the CDR3 is TGCAGTGCTAGCTTAGCGGGGTCCTCCTACAATGAGCAGTTCTTC. This encodes CSASLAGSSYNEQFF. This chain joins TRBV20-1 and TRBJ2-1, with 8 bases aligning to TRBD2. This CDR3 contains 15 residues. The germline CDR1 and CDR2 sequences are DFQATT and SNEGSKA (reference sequence). The trim removed 3 bases at V and 0 bases at J, leaving 4 bases unmatched.

This clonotype was seen ten or more times. The gene calls are TRBV20-1 and TRBJ1-1; TRBD1 might be the D (6 bases). From germline, CDR1 is DFQATT and CDR2 SNEGSKA (reference sequence). The CDR3 spans 17 residues. V was trimmed by 0 bases and J by 1 base, leaving 18 bases between them. CDR3 loop: CSARDPQGLGGNTEAFF. As DNA, the CDR3 is TGCAGTGCTAGAGATCCACAGGGCTTGGGAGGGAACACTGAAGCTTTCTTT.

Many counts were recorded for this clonotype. The chain carries TRBV9 and TRBJ2-5; D possibly corresponds to TRBD2 (5 bases). The V end was cut by 2 bases, the J end by 0 bases, with 14 bases between. The CDR3 length is 16 residues. From germline, CDR1 is SGDLS and CDR2 YYNGEE. The CDR3 nucleotides are TGTGCCAGCAGCGTGGTTCCAGCGGAGTACCAAGAGACCCAGTACTTC. This translates into CASSVVPAEYQETQYF.

This clonotype was found many times. The V gene is TRBV7-8, the J gene TRBJ1-4, with unresolved D. The CDR3 spans 14 residues. V was shortened by 6 bases and J by 7 bases, with 15 bases between the two germline ends. In germline, CDR1 is SGHVS, CDR2 FQNEAQ. Written as DNA, the CDR3 is TGTGCCAGCAGGTCACAGATCTTCGGTGAAAAACTGTTTTTT. Translating gives CASRSQIFGEKLFF.

This clonotype was picked up a small number of times. This rearrangement joins TRBV2 to TRBJ1-1, with a tentative D call TRBD1 (5 bases). In germline, CDR1 is SNHLY, CDR2 FYNNEI. V dropped 3 bases and J dropped 5 bases, with 10 bases sitting between them. The CDR3 extends over 13 amino acids. The CDR3 region is CASSDRGRTEAFF. The CDR3 bases are TGTGCCAGCAGTGATCGGGGGAGGACTGAAGCTTTCTTT. The complete variable domain, with remaining parts taken from reference TRBV2 and TRBJ1-1, reads EPEVTQTPSHQVTQMGQEVILRCVPISNHLYFYWYRQILGQKVEFLVSFYNNEISEKSEIFDDQFSVERPDGSNFTLKIRSTKLEDSAMYFCASSDRGRTEAFFGQGTRLTVV.

The table lists this clonotype with many counts. The rearrangement links TRBV12-3 or TRBV12-4 to TRBJ2-1, with 7 bases fitting TRBD2. The V segment lost 5 bases and the J segment 9 bases; nucleotides outside the gene matches: 13. The CDR3 totals 15 residues. The CDR3 nucleotides are TGTGCCAGCAGTCTGGGGGGGTATCACATCGTTGAGCAGTTCTTC. Protein product: CASSLGGYHIVEQFF.

This clonotype was counted ten times or more. The rearrangement uses TRBV5-1 and TRBJ1-5, with 7 bases that match TRBD1. V shed 2 bases and J 6 bases; nucleotides not matched to a gene: 5. CDR3 length: 14 residues. The V gene's germline CDR1 is SGHRS and CDR2 YFSETQ. The CDR3 loop reads CASSFDSGGQPQHF. In nucleotides, the CDR3 is TGCGCCAGCAGCTTCGATTCAGGGGGTCAGCCCCAGCATTTT.

There are a few counts of this clonotype. The rearrangement uses TRBV20-1 and TRBJ1-2; D perhaps matches TRBD1 (5 bases). V gave up 5 bases and J gave up 0 bases, with 19 bases separating them. CDR1 and CDR2 (germline): DFQATT, SNEGSKA (reference sequence). This CDR3 has 16 amino acids. CDR3 region: CSAGWDGSRANYGYTF. The CDR3 bases are TGCAGTGCTGGATGGGACGGGTCCCGAGCTAACTATGGCTACACCTTC.

In this sample, this clonotype turned up many times. The chain has TRBV20-1 and TRBJ2-7; 11 bases match TRBD2. V shed 6 bases, J shed 1 base, and the junction held 5 bases outside the gene matches. The CDR3 is 14 amino acids. CDR1 is DFQATT, CDR2 SNEGSKA, per germline (reference sequence). Here the CDR3 reads CSAVLAGGSYEQYF. In nucleotides, the CDR3 is TGCAGTGCAGTTCTAGCGGGGGGATCCTACGAGCAGTACTTC.

This clonotype was detected many times. V and J are TRBV20-1 and TRBJ2-7; perhaps TRBD2 as D (6 bases). From germline, CDR1 is DFQATT and CDR2 SNEGSKA (reference sequence). Trimming removed 0 bases from V and 2 bases from J, with 14 bases in between. The CDR3 is 15 amino acids. The CDR3 loop is CSARDQEGSTYEQYF. Written as DNA, the CDR3 is TGCAGTGCTAGAGATCAGGAGGGATCCACCTACGAGCAGTACTTC.

This clonotype was seen a handful of times. The chain is built from TRBV20-1 and TRBJ1-1; tentative D call: TRBD1 (6 bases). Trimming shortened V by 2 bases and J by 4 bases, and 17 bases separated the two germline ends. Germline V gives CDR1 DFQATT, CDR2 SNEGSKA (reference sequence). This CDR3 region has 15 residues. CDR3 residues: CSARSYFTGTTEAFF. CDR3 nucleotides: TGCAGTGCTAGAAGTTACTTTACAGGGACCACTGAAGCTTTCTTT.

This chain joins TRBV7-7 and TRBJ2-3; D unclear. The V and J ends lost 11 bases and 4 bases respectively, with 22 bases between them. Per the germline V gene, CDR1 is SSHAT and CDR2 is FNYEAQ (reference sequence). This CDR3 spans 15 amino acids. CDR3 sequence (DNA): TGTGCCTCCAGTCTGGGTCTATCCGAGGCAGATACGCAGTATTTT. Residues: CASSLGLSEADTQYF.

This clonotype was seen a handful of times. The chain couples TRBV11-3 to TRBJ2-3; perhaps TRBD1 as D (5 bases). Trimming left V 3 bases short and J 1 base short, with 8 bases between. The germline V gene has CDR1 SGHNT and CDR2 YENEEA. The CDR3 extends over 14 amino acids. The CDR3 sequence: CASSLGHRTDTQYF. The CDR3 nucleotides are TGTGCCAGCAGCTTGGGGCACCGCACAGATACGCAGTATTTT.